This T cell receptor beta chain was found in a study of blood T cells in healthy people across ages. A J-beta primer mix and a sample-barcoded 5' primer were used in a second PCR of about 7 to 11 cycles. Template switching added a 12-random-nucleotide identifier to every cDNA molecule. TCRdb reanalysed the 5' RACE reads using MiXCR and keeps one entry per CDR3 protein. The table includes over a million distinct CDR3 sequences, almost 60% detected once. CDR1 and CDR2 from the germline V gene are SGHRS and YFSETQ. With 0 bases removed from V and 5 bases from J, the gap between germline ends came to 8 bases. The CDR3 has 13 amino acids. Only a few counts were recorded for this clonotype.

The TCR was taken from a man between 18 and 29 years old in good health. This chain joins TRBV5-1 and TRBJ1-1; D might be TRBD1 (5 bases). The sample comprised blood. The CDR3 loop reads CASSLEGRTEAFF. CDR3 coding DNA: TGCGCCAGCAGCTTGGAGGGGAGGACTGAAGCTTTCTTT. Using reference TRBV5-1 and TRBJ1-1 for the parts outside the CDR3, the full variable domain is KAGVTQTPRYLIKTRGQQVTLSCSPISGHRSVSWYQQTPGQGLQFLFEYFSETQRNKGNFPGRFSGRQFSNSRSEMNVSTLELGDSALYLCASSLEGRTEAFFGQGTRLTVV.